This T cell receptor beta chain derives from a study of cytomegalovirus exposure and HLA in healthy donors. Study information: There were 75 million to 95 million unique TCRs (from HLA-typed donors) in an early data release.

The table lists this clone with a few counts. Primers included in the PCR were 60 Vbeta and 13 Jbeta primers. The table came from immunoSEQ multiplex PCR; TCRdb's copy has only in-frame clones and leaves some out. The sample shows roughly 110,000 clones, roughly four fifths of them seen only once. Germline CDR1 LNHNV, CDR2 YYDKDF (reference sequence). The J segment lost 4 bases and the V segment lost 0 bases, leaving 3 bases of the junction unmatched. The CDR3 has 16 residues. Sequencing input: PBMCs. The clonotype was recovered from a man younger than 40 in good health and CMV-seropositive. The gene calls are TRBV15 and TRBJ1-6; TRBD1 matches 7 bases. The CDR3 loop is CATSRDQGVYNSPLHF. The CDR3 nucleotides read TGTGCCACCAGCAGAGACCAGGGGGTTTATAATTCACCCCTCCACTTT.